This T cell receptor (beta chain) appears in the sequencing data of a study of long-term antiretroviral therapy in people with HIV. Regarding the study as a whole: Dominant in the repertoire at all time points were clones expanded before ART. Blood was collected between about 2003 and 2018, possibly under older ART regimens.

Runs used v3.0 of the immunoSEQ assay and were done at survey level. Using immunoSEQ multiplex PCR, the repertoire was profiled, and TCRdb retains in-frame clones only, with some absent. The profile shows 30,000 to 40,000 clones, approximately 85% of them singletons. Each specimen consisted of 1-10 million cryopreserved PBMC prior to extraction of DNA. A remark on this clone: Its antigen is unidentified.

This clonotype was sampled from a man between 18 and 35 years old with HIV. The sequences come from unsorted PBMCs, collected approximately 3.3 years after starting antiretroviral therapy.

The CDR3 DNA sequence: TGTGCCAGCAGCCACGGGACAGGGGAGGATGGAAACACCATATATTTT. The encoded protein is CASSHGTGEDGNTIYF. This chain links TRBV7-9 with TRBJ1-3; 10 nucleotides line up with TRBD1. Germline V gene lookup returns CDR1 SEHNR and CDR2 FQNEAQ (reference sequence). V was clipped by 5 bases and J by 3 bases; unmatched bases: 7. This CDR3 has 16 amino acids.